A selection of T cell receptor beta chains follows, all from one sample in a study of radiotherapy plus CTLA-4 blockade in lung cancer. Generated by immunoSEQ multiplex PCR, the TCRdb table keeps only in-frame clones and is missing some. Of 65,000 to 90,000 clones in the sample, over 75% were seen once. The sample in question was peripheral blood, obtained from a patient treated with radiotherapy plus ipilimumab. These receptors were obtained from a human donor with non-small cell lung cancer that progressed on radiotherapy plus ipilimumab. Both conserved end residues are part of each CDR3. A D gene is named only where the DNA matches it firmly. Size is omitted from some rows. Given values are once, few, many or a class for expanded clones.

V gene: TRBV27; D gene: TRBD2; clone size: NA; J gene: TRBJ2-7; CDR3 protein: CASSRGSEQYF; CDR3 DNA: TGTGCCAGCAGTCGCGGGAGCGAGCAGTACTTC
V gene: TRBV10-1; D gene: TRBD2; clone size: NA; J gene: TRBJ2-1; CDR3 protein: CASSPSGSSYNEQFF; CDR3 DNA: TGCGCCAGCAGTCCTAGCGGCAGCTCCTACAATGAGCAGTTCTTC
V gene: TRBV2; D gene: TRBD1; clone size: NA; J gene: TRBJ1-1; CDR3 protein: CASSKDRGEAFF; CDR3 DNA: TGTGCCAGCAGTAAGGACAGGGGTGAGGCTTTCTTT
V gene: TRBV6-5; D gene: NA; clone size: NA; J gene: TRBJ1-1; CDR3 protein: CASSYSMSLEAFF; CDR3 DNA: TGTGCCAGCAGTTACTCGATGAGCCTTGAAGCTTTCTTT
V gene: TRBV4-2; D gene: NA; clone size: NA; J gene: TRBJ1-1; CDR3 protein: CASSQEVTNTEAFF; CDR3 DNA: TGTGCCAGCAGCCAAGAAGTGACGAACACTGAAGCTTTCTTT
V gene: TRBV5-1; D gene: TRBD1; clone size: NA; J gene: TRBJ1-1; CDR3 protein: CASSSGQGRTEAFF; CDR3 DNA: TGCGCCAGCAGCTCGGGACAGGGGCGAACTGAAGCTTTCTTT
V gene: TRBV30; D gene: NA; clone size: NA; J gene: TRBJ1-2; CDR3 protein: CAWGNSGLRGYGYTF; CDR3 DNA: TGTGCCTGGGGAAATTCTGGACTCAGGGGCTATGGCTACACCTTC
V gene: TRBV18; D gene: TRBD1; clone size: NA; J gene: TRBJ2-2; CDR3 protein: CASSPGTGRDTGELFF; CDR3 DNA: TGTGCCAGCTCACCGGGGACAGGGCGGGACACCGGGGAGCTGTTTTTT
V gene: TRBV13; D gene: TRBD1; clone size: NA; J gene: TRBJ1-3; CDR3 protein: CASSPGTGRNTIYF; CDR3 DNA: TGTGCCAGCAGCCCAGGGACAGGGAGAAACACCATATATTTT
V gene: TRBV2; D gene: NA; clone size: NA; J gene: TRBJ1-2; CDR3 protein: CASKGGQDYGYTF; CDR3 DNA: TGTGCCAGCAAGGGAGGGCAGGACTATGGCTACACCTTC
V gene: TRBV7-8; D gene: NA; clone size: NA; J gene: TRBJ1-1; CDR3 protein: CASSLVPGTEAFF; CDR3 DNA: TGTGCCAGCAGCTTAGTTCCGGGGACTGAAGCTTTCTTT
V gene: TRBV7-8; D gene: TRBD1; clone size: NA; J gene: TRBJ1-5; CDR3 protein: CASSLGQGDNQPQHF; CDR3 DNA: TGCGCCAGCAGCCTAGGACAGGGTGACAATCAGCCCCAGCATTTT
V gene: TRBV9; D gene: TRBD1; clone size: NA; J gene: TRBJ1-5; CDR3 protein: CASSVSDRGNQPQHF; CDR3 DNA: TGTGCCAGCAGCGTAAGTGACAGGGGGAATCAGCCCCAGCATTTT
V gene: TRBV6-8; D gene: TRBD1; clone size: NA; J gene: TRBJ2-7; CDR3 protein: CASIDRLGGLFCYEQYF; CDR3 DNA: TGTGCCAGCATCGACCGGCTAGGGGGCCTTTTTTGCTACGAGCAGTACTTC
V gene: TRBV4-1; D gene: NA; clone size: NA; J gene: TRBJ2-1; CDR3 protein: CASSLPGSEQFF; CDR3 DNA: TGCGCCAGCAGCCTTCCCGGGAGCGAGCAGTTCTTC
V gene: TRBV5-3; D gene: TRBD2; clone size: NA; J gene: TRBJ2-7; CDR3 protein: CARSLVVTSGRTSYEQYF; CDR3 DNA: TGTGCCAGAAGCTTGGTAGTGACTAGCGGGAGGACCTCCTACGAGCAGTACTTC
V gene: TRBV6-6; D gene: NA; clone size: NA; J gene: TRBJ2-4; CDR3 protein: CASTHAGGLAKNIQYF; CDR3 DNA: TGTGCCAGCACCCATGCGGGCGGTTTAGCCAAAAACATTCAGTACTTC
V gene: TRBV6-1; D gene: NA; clone size: NA; J gene: TRBJ2-5; CDR3 protein: CASSVGSQETQYF; CDR3 DNA: TGTGCCAGCAGTGTTGGCAGCCAAGAGACCCAGTACTTC
V gene: TRBV10-2; D gene: NA; clone size: NA; J gene: TRBJ2-1; CDR3 protein: CASSDRYSYNEQFF; CDR3 DNA: TGCGCCAGCTCCGACCGATACTCCTACAATGAGCAGTTCTTC
V gene: TRBV5-1; D gene: NA; clone size: NA; J gene: TRBJ2-2; CDR3 protein: CASSLAAARAGELFF; CDR3 DNA: TGCGCCAGCAGCTTGGCGGCAGCGAGGGCCGGGGAGCTGTTTTTT
V gene: TRBV6-1; D gene: NA; clone size: NA; J gene: TRBJ2-2; CDR3 protein: CASSGLVSGELFF; CDR3 DNA: TGTGCCAGCAGTGGCTTGGTCTCCGGGGAGCTGTTTTTT
V gene: TRBV7-9; D gene: NA; clone size: once; J gene: TRBJ2-5; CDR3 protein: CASSSLGQGAGGGTQYF; CDR3 DNA: TGTGCCAGCAGCTCCTTGGGTCAGGGGGCGGGAGGCGGGACCCAGTACTTC